Listed below are T cell receptor beta chains from one sample, sequenced in a study of blood T cell repertoires in COVID-19. Produced via immunoSEQ multiplex PCR; TCRdb's table is partial and in-frame only. Of 70,000 or so clones in the sample, over 80% are singletons; the top ten hold more than 10%. Material for sequencing was peripheral blood. The receptors were gathered from a man in his fifties with COVID-19, enrolled during active disease. Each CDR3 is given with its conserved first and last residue.

V,CDR3
TRBV10-3,CAIEEGNTGELFF
TRBV7-2,CASSALTGVGGYTF
TRBV7-8,CASSPPQELGTTWTYGYTF
TRBV2,CASSDPGGSSYNEQFF
TRBV30,CAWGDFQETQYF
TRBV9,CASSVGTSSSTGELFF
TRBV25-1,CASMGEGGFDGYTF
TRBV19,CASSRDTGPSEVTEAFF
TRBV19,CASSTSGGRRGKLFF
TRBV21-1,CASSKRGGDPKGSPLHF
TRBV28,CASYKIRPMNTEAFF
TRBV5-1,CASSQGMGNSNTEAFF
TRBV19,CASSIGGASYEQYF
TRBV7-3,CASSRRSGAGANVLTF
TRBV6-5,CASSYGGFEQYF
TRBV7-2,CASSLATGRDTQYF